This T cell receptor (beta chain) was found in a study of T cells in Graves' hyperthyroidism and ophthalmopathy. RNA transcripts gave rise to amplified TCR beta CDR3 regions. During a first-round RT-PCR of the TCR CDR3, the HTBI primer set was used. Via MiXCR, TCRdb re-called the multiplex PCR reads, giving one row per CDR3 protein. The sample shows approximately 600,000 distinct CDR3 sequences, approximately 14% of them seen only once. With 5 bases removed from V and 0 bases from J, the gap between germline ends came to 14 bases. Germline V gives CDR1 MNHEY, CDR2 SMNVEV (reference sequence). The CDR3 totals 15 residues. Based on clinical symptoms, serum thyroxine and TRAb, thyroid ultrasound and orbital computed tomography, diagnoses were reached. This clonotype was seen many times.

Sequencing was carried out using blood. The clonotype comes from a woman under 30 with Graves' ophthalmopathy. The J gene is TRBJ2-7, the V gene TRBV27; the D is unclear. DNA for the CDR3: TGTGCCAGCAGTCCCCTATACAAGAGCTCCTACGAGCAGTACTTC. It encodes CASSPLYKSSYEQYF.